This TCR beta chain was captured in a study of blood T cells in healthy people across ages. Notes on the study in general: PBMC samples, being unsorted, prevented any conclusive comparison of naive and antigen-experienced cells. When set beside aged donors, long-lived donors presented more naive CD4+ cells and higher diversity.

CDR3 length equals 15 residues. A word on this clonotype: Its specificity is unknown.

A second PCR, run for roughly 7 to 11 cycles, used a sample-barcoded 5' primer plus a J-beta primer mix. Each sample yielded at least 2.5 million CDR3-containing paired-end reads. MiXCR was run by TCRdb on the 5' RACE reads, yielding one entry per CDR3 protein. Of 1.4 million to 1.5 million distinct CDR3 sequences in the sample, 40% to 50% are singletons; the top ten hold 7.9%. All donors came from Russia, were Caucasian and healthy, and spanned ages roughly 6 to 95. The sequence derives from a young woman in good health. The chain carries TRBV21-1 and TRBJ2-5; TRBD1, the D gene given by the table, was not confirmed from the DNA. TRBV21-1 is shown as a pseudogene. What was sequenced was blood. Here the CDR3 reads CASSKDRYSRQTQYF. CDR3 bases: TGTGCCAGCAGCAAGGACAGATATTCAAGACAGACCCAGTACTTC.